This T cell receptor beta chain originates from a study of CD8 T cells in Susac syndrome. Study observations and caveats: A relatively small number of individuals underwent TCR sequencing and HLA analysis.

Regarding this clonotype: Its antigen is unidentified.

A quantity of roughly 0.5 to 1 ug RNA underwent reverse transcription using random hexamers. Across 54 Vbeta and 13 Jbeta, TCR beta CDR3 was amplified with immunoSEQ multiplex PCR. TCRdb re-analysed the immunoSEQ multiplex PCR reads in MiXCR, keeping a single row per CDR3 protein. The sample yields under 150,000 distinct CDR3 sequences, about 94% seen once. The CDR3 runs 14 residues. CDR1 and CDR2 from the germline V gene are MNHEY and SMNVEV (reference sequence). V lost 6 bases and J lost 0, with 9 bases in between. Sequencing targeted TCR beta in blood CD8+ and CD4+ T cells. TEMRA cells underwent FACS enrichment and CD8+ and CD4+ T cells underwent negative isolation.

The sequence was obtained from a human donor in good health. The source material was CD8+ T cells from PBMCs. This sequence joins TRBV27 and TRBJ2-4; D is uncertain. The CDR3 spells CASSSILAKNIQYF. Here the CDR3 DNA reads TGTGCCAGCAGCTCCATACTAGCCAAAAACATTCAGTACTTC.